A single sample is the source of the 7 T cell receptor beta chains below, sequenced in a study of blood T cell repertoires in COVID-19. Here immunoSEQ multiplex PCR was the method, and the copy in TCRdb shows in-frame clones only, minus some. Of roughly 150,000 clones listed, approximately 81% are singletons. Specimen: PBMCs or T cells enriched from blood (not recorded which). The source of these receptors is a woman aged 40 to 50 with acute COVID-19.

The chain uses TRBV13 and TRBJ2-5; 13 bases map to TRBD2. CDR1 and CDR2 (germline): PRHDT, FYEKMQ (reference sequence). The CDR3 length is 16 residues. With 3 bases clipped from V and 1 base from J, the junction kept 2 bases outside the gene matches. DNA of the CDR3: TGTGCCAGCAGCTTGTGGACTAGCGGGAGCCAAGAGACCCAGTACTTC. Amino acids: CASSLWTSGSQETQYF.

The V gene is TRBV7-2, the J gene TRBJ2-6, with D hard to call. CDR1 SGHTA and CDR2 FQGNSA come from the germline V gene. This CDR3 is built from 14 residues. The V end lost 4 bases, the J end lost 0 bases, and 4 bases lay between the germline ends. For the CDR3, the DNA is TGTGCCAGCAGCTCTACCTCTGGGGCCAACGTCCTGACTTTC. Translation gives CASSSTSGANVLTF.

This clone is a singleton in its sample. The chain is built from TRBV6-5 and TRBJ1-5; maybe TRBD1 (6 bases). CDR1 and CDR2 from the germline V gene are MNHEY and SVGAGI. The V end lost 7 bases, the J end lost 7 bases, and 17 bases lay between the germline ends. CDR3 length: 14 amino acids. DNA of the CDR3: TGTGCCAGCATCCCGACAGGCGCTCCACAGCCCCAGCATTTT. It is translated as CASIPTGAPQPQHF.

The V gene is TRBV9, the J gene TRBJ1-2; D is unclear. The CDR3 runs to 15 residues. V was pared by 3 bases and J by 8 bases, with 20 bases between. CDR1 is SGDLS, CDR2 YYNGEE, per germline. CDR3 region: CASSADTFSTWGYTF. DNA for the CDR3: TGTGCCAGCAGCGCCGACACCTTTAGTACCTGGGGCTACACCTTC.

CDR3 residues: CASTLGRGLRNYGYTF. The CDR3 DNA reads TGTGCCAGCACCCTTGGCAGGGGACTACGTAACTATGGCTACACCTTC. J is TRBJ1-2 and V is TRBV3-1 (or the pseudogene TRBV3-2), with D possibly matching TRBD1 (6 bases). Per the germline V gene, CDR1 is LGHDT and CDR2 is YNNKEL (reference sequence). The CDR3 runs to 16 residues. Trimming stripped 7 bases from V and 1 base from J, with 19 bases between.

The chain recombines TRBV2 with TRBJ2-3, with 10 bases lining up with TRBD2. V gave up 7 bases and J gave up 2 bases; unmatched junction bases: 12. Germline values: CDR1 SNHLY, CDR2 FYNNEI. This CDR3 contains 17 residues. The CDR3 DNA follows: TGTGCCAGCATGGGGGGGATAGCGGGAGGAACCACAGATACGCAGTATTTT. Translation gives CASMGGIAGGTTDTQYF. Supplemented by reference TRBV2 and TRBJ2-3, the full variable domain reads EPEVTQTPSHQVTQMGQEVILRCVPISNHLYFYWYRQILGQKVEFLVSFYNNEISEKSEIFDDQFSVERPDGSNFTLKIRSTKLEDSAMYFCASMGGIAGGTTDTQYFGPGTRLTVL.

This clone was seen more than once but under ten times. This chain joins TRBV3-1 (or the pseudogene TRBV3-2) and TRBJ1-2; maybe TRBD1 (6 bases). Germline loops: CDR1 LGHDT, CDR2 YNNKEL (reference sequence). The CDR3 has 14 amino acids. V lost 2 bases and J 4 bases, leaving 11 bases between the germline ends. CDR3 sequence: CASSQLRDTYGYTF. The CDR3 DNA reads TGTGCCAGCAGCCAACTCCGGGACACCTATGGCTACACCTTC.